This T cell receptor (beta chain) originates from a study of beta chain features in type 1 diabetes. The sequenced template was cDNA made from the entire isolated RNA. Data came from immunoSEQ multiplex PCR; TCRdb stores just in-frame clones and leaves some out. Of approximately 150,000 clones detected, more than 10% appear once; the ten largest clones hold around 1.4%. This CDR3 comprises 15 residues. CDR1 is GTSNPN and CDR2 is SVGIG in the germline V gene (reference sequence). The trim removed 5 bases at V and 3 bases at J, leaving 8 bases unmatched. Overall study results and limits: All four CD4+ subsets from Type 1 diabetes patients carried moderately but significantly shorter TCRB CDR3s.

In this sample, this clone turned up a few times. The antigen is undetermined. The TCR sequence derives from a man between 18 and 35 years old with type 1 diabetes. The source material was central memory CD4+ T cells from blood. The rearrangement links TRBV30 to TRBJ2-3; TRBD1 matches at 10 bases. The CDR3 DNA follows: TGTGCCTGGGACCCGGGACAGGGGAGAACAGATACGCAGTATTTT. As protein: CAWDPGQGRTDTQYF.